This T cell receptor beta chain is drawn from a study of kidney transplant recipient with SARS-CoV-2 infection. The CDR3 sequence is 16 residues long. Trimming at V came to 6 bases and at J to 1 base, leaving 9 bases not matched to a gene. Germline V CDR1 and CDR2: MNHEY, SVGAGI. This clonotype was seen at least ten times. Each CDR3 protein is one row after TCRdb ran MiXCR on the reads. The sample includes 250,000 or so distinct CDR3 sequences, 29% seen only once; the top ten take 6% to 8.5%. The sequencing here drew on a blood sample, taken at baseline and around day 120 from a kidney transplant recipient. This clonotype was sampled from a male patient between 25 and 39 years old who had COVID-19 and was a kidney transplant recipient. The graft donor may account for some of the T cells. The chain combines TRBV6-5 with TRBJ2-7; 10 bases are shared with TRBD1. The CDR3 region is CASRNSGTGESYEQYF. The CDR3 DNA sequence: TGTGCCAGCAGGAATTCCGGGACAGGGGAATCCTACGAGCAGTACTTC.